This is a list of T cell receptor beta chains from one sample in a study of T-cell memory formation after mild COVID-19. TCRdb redid the calling of the 5' RACE reads with MiXCR, one entry per CDR3 protein. This table holds some 290,000 distinct CDR3 sequences, 15% to 20% found once. The sequencing sample was made of PBMCs or a T cell subset sorted from them (not recorded which). The receptors were sampled from a man between 18 and 29 years old who had mild COVID-19 (a few samples of this study predate the infection). Cell type and time point are not known. Both conserved end residues are part of each CDR3. The order of the fields is clone size, D gene, V gene, J gene, CDR3 length, CDR3 DNA, CDR3 protein. The D gene is left open where the match is weak. For some rows the clone size is stated as once, few or many, or as a class when expanded; others skip it.

.	.	TRBV29-1	TRBJ2-7	13	TGCAGCGTCGGGTGGCAGGGCAACTACGAGCAGTACTTC	CSVGWQGNYEQYF
few	.	TRBV7-6	TRBJ2-5	15	TGTGCCAGCGGCTGGATTTGGGACCACAAAGAGACCCAGTACTTC	CASGWIWDHKETQYF
few	TRBD1	TRBV12-3/TRBV12-4	TRBJ1-2	14	TGTGCCAGCAGTCCGGACAGGGATAACTATGGCTACACCTTC	CASSPDRDNYGYTF
.	TRBD2	TRBV12-3/TRBV12-4	TRBJ2-2	12	TGTGCCAGCAGAGCGGGAGTCGGGGAGCTGTTTTTT	CASRAGVGELFF
.	.	TRBV7-6	TRBJ2-5	14	TGTGCCAGCAGCTTATTCTCTTCTAGGGAGACCCAGTACTTC	CASSLFSSRETQYF
few	TRBD1	TRBV6-5	TRBJ2-2	13	TGTGCCAGCAGCTACGGACAGGACAGGGAGCTGTTTTTT	CASSYGQDRELFF
few	.	TRBV5-1	TRBJ1-1	15	TGCGCCAGCAGCTTGACAGGTCGGATGAACACTGAAGCTTTCTTT	CASSLTGRMNTEAFF
.	TRBD1	TRBV10-1	TRBJ2-1	14	TGCGCCAGCAGTCCGGGACAGGGGGCTTCTGAGCAGTTCTTC	CASSPGQGASEQFF
.	TRBD1	TRBV5-1	TRBJ2-1	16	TGCGCCAGCAGCTTTCTACAGGGGAGCTCCTACAATGAGCAGTTCTTC	CASSFLQGSSYNEQFF
many	TRBD2	TRBV4-2	TRBJ2-3	16	TGTGCCAGCAGCCAAGGGGCGGGGGGCCGAACAGATACGCAGTATTTT	CASSQGAGGRTDTQYF
.	.	TRBV7-3	TRBJ1-1	15	TGTGCCAGCAGCTTAGGGATAGGCATGAACACTGAAGCTTTCTTT	CASSLGIGMNTEAFF